This T cell receptor beta chain was retrieved from a study of response to subunit inactivated influenza vaccine (dated by TCRdb to the late 2010s). Describing the broader study: To follow how T cells responded to a trivalent subunit inactivated influenza vaccine, the researchers relied on deep quantitative profiling of the T cell receptor repertoire. General study outcomes and caveats: It was suggested by the authors that each seasonal influenza vaccination may recruit only a limited number of new T cells.

As for this clonotype: Its recognized antigen is unknown. Base qualities were left out, and no much larger clone turns up one base away.

Libraries were constructed by RT-PCR. For sequencing, an Illumina HiSeq 2500 was employed. TCRdb trimmed public reads at Q25 via fastp, called clones via MiXCR and kept in-frame beta chains. Every entry covers one CDR3 protein and lists the most common genes and DNA from its rows. Across this sample there are about 240,000 distinct CDR3 sequences, with 10% to 15% seen only once. The top ten constitute 7.5% to 10% of the sample. V was cut back by 5 bases and J by 5 bases, leaving a gap of 7 bases between them. CDR3 length: 13 amino acids, cysteine to phenylalanine. The kept DNA is CDR3 alone, 39 bases in frame from the first base. The germline V gene (reference sequence) specifies MNHEY as CDR1 and SMNVEV as CDR2.

The receptor chain draws on TRBV27 and TRBJ1-6; a confident D gene designation cannot be given. This sample comprised non-naive T cells sorted from PBMCs, obtained roughly 2 weeks before vaccination. The cell subset or site label for this specimen denotes: memory T cell fraction. This receptor was taken from a man aged 50-59 years who received an inactivated influenza vaccine. Donor details come from another sample of the same person, matched by shared clones. The DNA reads TGTGCCAGCAGTCCCCTAAATAATTCACCCCTCCACTTT. Translated, it reads CASSPLNNSPLHF.